One sample yielded the 25 T cell receptor beta chains listed below, sequenced in a study of shared clonotypes between healthy human individuals. Only in-frame clones appear in the TCRdb table, and some are missing; sequencing was by immunoSEQ multiplex PCR. This sample has about 670,000 clones; 60% to 80% occur once, and the top ten carry 1.8%. The specimen was memory CD4+ T cells sorted from blood. Subset denoted: CD45RA-negative fraction. The receptors shown here come from a woman in her twenties or thirties in good health.

V gene TRBV7-9 combines with J gene TRBJ2-1; tentative D call: TRBD2 (7 bases). CDR1 SEHNR and CDR2 FQNEAQ come from the germline V gene (reference sequence). The CDR3 runs to 14 residues. V gave up 6 bases and J gave up 10 bases, with 19 bases separating them. In DNA, the CDR3 is TGTGCCAGCAGTATCTGGGGGGGCACAATGGAGCAGTTCTTC. Amino acid sequence: CASSIWGGTMEQFF.

The chain couples TRBV15 to TRBJ2-7; 10 bases agree with TRBD1. This CDR3 region has 16 residues. J lost 3 bases, V lost 1 base, and 6 bases had no gene match. Germline V gene lookup returns CDR1 LNHNV and CDR2 YYDKDF (reference sequence). The CDR3 coding sequence is TGTGCCACCAGCAGAGGAAGGACAGGGGGGAGCTACGAGCAGTACTTC. Translating it yields CATSRGRTGGSYEQYF.

The sample holds one count of this clone. The V call is TRBV11-2, the J call TRBJ2-6; TRBD1 matches 7 bases. J lost 0 bases, V lost 5 bases, and 10 bases had no gene match. This CDR3 is 18 amino acids long. The V gene's germline CDR1 is SGHAT and CDR2 FQNNGV. This CDR3 is CASSPNPGQLSGANVLTF. CDR3 bases: TGTGCCAGCAGCCCGAATCCGGGACAGCTCTCTGGGGCCAACGTCCTGACTTTC.

This clone was found a few times. This chain connects TRBV11-2 to TRBJ1-3; D uncertain. Germline CDR1 and CDR2: SGHAT and FQNNGV. This CDR3 is 14 amino acids long. The V end lost 2 bases, the J end lost 4 bases, and 9 bases lay between the germline ends. CDR3 in amino acids: CASSLQIDGNTIYF. The CDR3 DNA reads TGTGCCAGCAGCTTACAGATAGACGGAAACACCATATATTTT.

The chain couples TRBV18 to TRBJ2-7; D gene unclear. CDR3 length: 13 residues. The germline CDR1 and CDR2 sequences are KGHSH and LQKENI. V was cut by 0 bases and J by 5 bases, with 8 bases left in between. For the CDR3, the DNA is TGTGCCAGCTCACCACCGAACGGCCACGAGCAGTACTTC. Protein: CASSPPNGHEQYF.

V is TRBV9 and J is TRBJ2-7, with 8 bases matching TRBD2. V lost 3 bases, J lost 7 bases, and 6 bases stayed unmatched. The CDR3 loop spans 13 amino acids. CDR1 and CDR2 (germline): SGDLS, YYNGEE. In DNA, the CDR3 is TGTGCCAGCAGCGGAAGCGGGAGTGTTGAGCAGTACTTC. Translated, it gives CASSGSGSVEQYF.

The chain combines TRBV5-1 with TRBJ2-3, with 9 bases fitting TRBD2. This CDR3 is 16 amino acids long. Germline CDR1 SGHRS, CDR2 YFSETQ. J was trimmed by 2 bases and V by 1 base; bases with no gene match: 5. CDR3 residues: CASSLQAGGNTDTQYF. CDR3 DNA sequence: TGCGCCAGCAGCTTGCAAGCGGGAGGCAACACAGATACGCAGTATTTT.

This rearrangement joins TRBV28 to TRBJ1-5; D might be TRBD1 (6 bases). CDR3 length: 15 residues. V lost 2 bases and J lost 2, with 10 bases in between. From germline, CDR1 is MDHEN and CDR2 SYDVKM. The CDR3 DNA sequence: TGTGCCAGCAGTTTACCGGCAGGGGGCAATCAGCCCCAGCATTTT. This translates into CASSLPAGGNQPQHF.

The genes are TRBV11-2 and TRBJ1-1; D is perhaps TRBD1 (6 bases). V was pared by 5 bases and J by 0 bases, with 13 bases between. Germline CDR1 SGHAT, CDR2 FQNNGV. The CDR3 runs to 15 residues. Here the CDR3 DNA reads TGTGCCAGCAGCCCCAGGGGCAGGGTGAACACTGAAGCTTTCTTT. Encoded protein: CASSPRGRVNTEAFF.

This clone appeared a few times. The gene calls are TRBV11-2 and TRBJ2-1; the D gene is possibly TRBD2 (6 bases). Trimming shortened V by 5 bases and J by 9 bases, and 14 bases separated the two germline ends. This CDR3 region has 13 residues. Germline CDR1 SGHAT, CDR2 FQNNGV. The CDR3 is CASSGYQAGEQFF. The CDR3 DNA follows: TGTGCCAGCAGCGGCTATCAAGCGGGTGAGCAGTTCTTC.

V and J are TRBV4-2 and TRBJ1-2; 9 positions match TRBD1. The J segment lost 6 bases and the V segment lost 2 bases, leaving 7 bases of the junction unmatched. Germline V lookup: CDR1 LGHNA, CDR2 YNFKEQ. The CDR3 is 15 amino acids. CDR3 amino acids: CASSQPRDREDGYTF. CDR3 nucleotide sequence: TGTGCCAGCAGCCAACCCCGGGACAGGGAAGATGGCTACACCTTC.

The V and J genes are TRBV7-8 and TRBJ2-1; 10 nucleotides agree with TRBD2. From germline, CDR1 is SGHVS and CDR2 FQNEAQ. CDR3 length equals 17 residues. Losses at the gene ends were 2 bases for V and 1 base for J; bases not matched to a gene: 5. The CDR3 protein is CASSLRATSGSYNEQFF. The CDR3 nucleotides are TGTGCCAGCAGCTTAAGGGCGACTAGCGGGTCCTACAATGAGCAGTTCTTC.

This clone was seen a handful of times. The chain carries TRBV4-2 and TRBJ2-1, with D unresolved. The CDR3 extends over 15 amino acids. Between the trimmed V and J ends, which lost 4 bases and 0 bases, there was a span of 10 bases. Looked up from germline, CDR1 is LGHNA and CDR2 is YNFKEQ. CDR3 sequence reads: CASSPSRSSYNEQFF. The CDR3 bases are TGTGCCAGCAGCCCCTCGCGAAGCTCCTACAATGAGCAGTTCTTC.

This clone showed up many times. The chain uses TRBV19 and TRBJ1-1; 7 nucleotides align to TRBD1. Germline V gene lookup returns CDR1 LNHDA and CDR2 SQIVND (reference sequence). Trimming at V came to 5 bases and at J to 5 bases, leaving 8 bases not matched to a gene. The CDR3 consists of 14 residues. The CDR3 loop reads CASSVTGVQTEAFF. In DNA, the CDR3 is TGTGCCAGTAGTGTCACAGGGGTTCAGACTGAAGCTTTCTTT.

This clone showed up just once. The chain employs TRBV28 and TRBJ2-7; the match to TRBD2 covers 9 bases. CDR1 is MDHEN, CDR2 SYDVKM, per germline. This CDR3 comprises 14 residues. V lost 5 bases and J lost 6; bases outside the gene matches: 8. The CDR3 DNA reads TGTGCCAGCAGTACGCCGGGACTAGCATCCGAGCAGTACTTC. Translating it yields CASSTPGLASEQYF.

Regarding this clone: Since a far larger clone is one base different, this is likely a read error. J is TRBJ1-3 and V is TRBV27; TRBD1 matches at 7 bases. CDR1 is MNHEY and CDR2 is SMNVEV in the germline V gene (reference sequence). The CDR3 spans 16 residues. The CDR3 is CTSSGSATGLGNTIYF. CDR3 DNA sequence: TGTACCAGCAGTGGCAGTGCGACAGGGCTGGGAAACACCATATATTTT.

The sample holds one count of this clone. The chain has TRBV28 and TRBJ2-3, with 8 bases lining up with TRBD2. Germline V lookup: CDR1 MDHEN, CDR2 SYDVKM. With 6 bases clipped from V and 5 bases from J, the junction kept 13 bases outside the gene matches. The CDR3 loop spans 16 amino acids. CDR3 residues: CASSRPTSGGGDTQYF. Here the CDR3 DNA reads TGTGCCAGCAGCCGCCCCACTAGCGGTGGGGGAGATACGCAGTATTTT.

This chain uses TRBV6-6 with TRBJ2-3, with 8 bases lining up with TRBD1. Germline V CDR1 and CDR2: MNHNY, SVGAGI (reference sequence). The CDR3 has 14 amino acids. V gave up 6 bases and J gave up 5 bases; unmatched junction bases: 7. CDR3 in amino acids: CASRSGGWGDTQYF. The DNA of the CDR3 is TGTGCCAGCAGGTCAGGGGGCTGGGGAGATACGCAGTATTTT.

This clone came up once. This sample includes further DNA sequences coding for the same CDR3. The gene calls are TRBV11-3 and TRBJ2-3; 13 nucleotides agree with TRBD2. This CDR3 contains 16 residues. Unmatched junction bases numbered 3, after V lost 5 bases and J lost 1 base. CDR1 is SGHNT, CDR2 YENEEA, per germline. The chain's CDR3 is CASSPGLAGGTDTQYF. CDR3 DNA: TGTGCCAGCAGCCCTGGACTAGCGGGGGGCACAGATACGCAGTATTTT.

This clone was detected only once. J is TRBJ1-1 and V is TRBV4-2; 8 nucleotides match TRBD1. Germline CDR1 is LGHNA and CDR2 is YNFKEQ. The length of the CDR3 is 12 residues. With V trimmed by 8 bases and J by 6 bases, 5 bases remained unmatched. The CDR3 spells CASVQGGAEAFF. CDR3 bases: TGTGCCAGCGTACAGGGGGGCGCTGAAGCTTTCTTT.

The chain employs TRBV10-1 and TRBJ2-1; 13 bases map to TRBD2. V lost 9 bases, J lost 4 bases, and 3 bases stayed unmatched. The length of the CDR3 is 14 residues. Germline V gene lookup returns CDR1 WNHNN and CDR2 SYGVQD (reference sequence). CDR3 coding DNA: TGCGCCAGTGGACTAGCGGGGGAGTACAATGAGCAGTTCTTC. Protein product: CASGLAGEYNEQFF.

This rearrangement joins TRBV2 to TRBJ2-5; 11 positions agree with TRBD2. CDR3 size: 15 residues. The germline V gene encodes CDR1 SNHLY and CDR2 FYNNEI. The V gene end was trimmed by 6 bases and the J gene end by 3 bases; junction bases not matched to a gene: 6. The CDR3 spells CASRSLLAGEETQYF. The CDR3 bases are TGTGCCAGCAGGTCTTTACTAGCGGGGGAAGAGACCCAGTACTTC.

This clone was seen only once. This chain connects TRBV18 to TRBJ2-7, with D tentatively TRBD2 (5 bases). Germline V CDR1 and CDR2: KGHSH, LQKENI. This CDR3 is 16 amino acids long. The V and J ends lost 6 bases and 0 bases respectively, with 18 bases between them. The CDR3 DNA follows: TGTGCCAGCTCCCGGAACGGGATGCAAAGCTCCTACGAGCAGTACTTC. Its translation: CASSRNGMQSSYEQYF. The entire variable domain, with the rest obtained from reference TRBV18 and TRBJ2-7, is as follows: NAGVMQNPRHLVRRRGQEARLRCSPMKGHSHVYWYRQLPEEGLKFMVYLQKENIIDESGMPKERFSAEFPKEGPSILRIQQVVRGDSAAYFCASSRNGMQSSYEQYFGPGTRLTVT.

The gene calls are TRBV15 and TRBJ2-5; D is perhaps TRBD2 (5 bases). The CDR3 extends over 14 amino acids. Trimming took off 1 base at V and 9 bases at J, with 15 bases between the two ends. CDR1 is LNHNV, CDR2 YYDKDF, per germline (reference sequence). The CDR3 sequence: CATSRVKQNGAQYF. CDR3 in DNA: TGTGCCACCAGCAGAGTAAAGCAGAACGGGGCCCAGTACTTC.

The V gene is TRBV5-1, the J gene TRBJ2-2; 8 nucleotides agree with TRBD1. The CDR3 totals 16 residues. Germline V gene sequence: CDR1 SGHRS, CDR2 YFSETQ. The ends lost 4 bases at V and 6 bases at J; junction bases unmatched: 11. CDR3 DNA sequence: TGCGCCAGCAGCCCTAGGACAGGGACCAGCGCCGGGGAGCTGTTTTTT. Translation gives CASSPRTGTSAGELFF.